These 5 T cell receptor beta chains were all obtained from the same sample, sequenced in a study of blood T cells in healthy people across ages. A J-beta primer mix and a sample-barcoded 5' primer were used in a second PCR of roughly 6 to 12 cycles. One entry per CDR3 protein results from TCRdb running MiXCR on the 5' RACE reads. The table records about 680,000 distinct CDR3 sequences, 49% of them present only once. Sequences were obtained from blood. These receptors came from a woman aged 60-70 years in good health.

J is TRBJ2-5 and V is TRBV5-4, with 10 nucleotides matching TRBD2. V lost 0 bases to trimming and J lost 11 bases; unmatched junction nucleotides: 10. The germline gives CDR1 SGHNT, CDR2 YYREEE (reference sequence). The CDR3 has 15 residues. The chain's CDR3 is CASSLDSGRTHEQYF. CDR3 DNA: TGTGCCAGCAGCTTGGATAGCGGGAGGACCCATGAGCAGTACTTC.

The chain employs TRBV7-2 and TRBJ2-1; D assignment may be TRBD1 or TRBD2 (5 bases each). The end of the DNA is better explained by TRBJ2-7, so the J call may be wrong. CDR3 length: 16 amino acids. CDR1 SGHTA and CDR2 FQGNSA come from the germline V gene. Here the CDR3 reads CASSLGWDLTYNEQYF. Here the CDR3 DNA reads TGTGCCAGCAGCTTAGGTTGGGACCTAACCTACAATGAGCAGTACTTC.

J is TRBJ1-4 and V is TRBV20-1, with 8 nucleotides matching TRBD1. The CDR3 has 16 amino acids. The germline CDR1 and CDR2 sequences are DFQATT and SNEGSKA (reference sequence). V lost 3 bases to trimming and J lost 4 bases; unmatched junction nucleotides: 10. Here the CDR3 reads CSARVTGAQGNEKLFF. The CDR3 bases are TGCAGTGCTAGGGTGACAGGGGCGCAGGGTAATGAAAAACTGTTTTTT.

V gene TRBV6-2 or TRBV6-3 combines with J gene TRBJ2-5, with 8 bases lining up with TRBD2. In germline, CDR1 is MNHEY, CDR2 SVGEGT. The CDR3 consists of 15 residues. V lost 0 bases to trimming and J lost 5 bases; unmatched junction nucleotides: 5. DNA of the CDR3: TGTGCCAGCAGTTACTCAGCGGGAGTGGCGGAGACCCAGTACTTC. Its translation is CASSYSAGVAETQYF.

The chain links TRBV15 to TRBJ2-5; D not certain. CDR3 size: 14 residues. Germline V gene lookup returns CDR1 LNHNV and CDR2 YYDKDF (reference sequence). The V gene lost 0 bases and the J gene lost 3 bases, with 8 bases spanning the gap. The CDR3 region is CATSREVLEETQYF. CDR3 nucleotides: TGTGCCACCAGCAGAGAAGTCCTTGAAGAGACCCAGTACTTC.